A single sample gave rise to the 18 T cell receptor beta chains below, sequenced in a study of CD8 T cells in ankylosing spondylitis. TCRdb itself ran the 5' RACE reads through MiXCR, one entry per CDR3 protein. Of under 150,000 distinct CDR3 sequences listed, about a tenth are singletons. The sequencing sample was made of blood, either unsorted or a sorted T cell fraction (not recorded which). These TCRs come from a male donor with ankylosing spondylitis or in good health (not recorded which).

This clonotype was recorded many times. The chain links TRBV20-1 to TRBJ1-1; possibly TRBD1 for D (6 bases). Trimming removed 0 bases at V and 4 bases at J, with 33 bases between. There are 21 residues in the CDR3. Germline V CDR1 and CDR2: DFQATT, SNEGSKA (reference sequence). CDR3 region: CSARDRKLVGRGTLRGTEAFF. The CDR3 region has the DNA TGCAGTGCTAGAGATAGAAAGTTAGTTGGCAGGGGCACCTTGAGGGGCACTGAAGCTTTCTTT.

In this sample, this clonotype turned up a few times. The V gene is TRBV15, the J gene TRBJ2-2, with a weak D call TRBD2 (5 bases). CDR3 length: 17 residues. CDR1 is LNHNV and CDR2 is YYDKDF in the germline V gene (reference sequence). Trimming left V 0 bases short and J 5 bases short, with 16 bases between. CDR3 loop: CATSRDYPGYGTGELFF. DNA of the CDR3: TGTGCCACCAGCAGAGATTATCCGGGATATGGAACCGGGGAGCTGTTTTTT. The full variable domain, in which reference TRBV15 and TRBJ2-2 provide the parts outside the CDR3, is DAMVIQNPRYQVTQFGKPVTLSCSQTLNHNVMYWYQQKSSQAPKLLFHYYDKDFNNEADTPDNFQSRRPNTSFCFLDIRSPGLGDTAMYLCATSRDYPGYGTGELFFGEGSRLTVL.

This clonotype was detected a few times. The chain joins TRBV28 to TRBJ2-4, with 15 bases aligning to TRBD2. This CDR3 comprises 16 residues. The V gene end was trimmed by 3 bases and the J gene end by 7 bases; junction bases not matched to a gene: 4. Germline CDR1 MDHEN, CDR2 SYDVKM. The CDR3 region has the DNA TGTGCCAGCAGTTTTGGGACTAGCGGGGGGTGGAACATTCAGTACTTC. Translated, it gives CASSFGTSGGWNIQYF.

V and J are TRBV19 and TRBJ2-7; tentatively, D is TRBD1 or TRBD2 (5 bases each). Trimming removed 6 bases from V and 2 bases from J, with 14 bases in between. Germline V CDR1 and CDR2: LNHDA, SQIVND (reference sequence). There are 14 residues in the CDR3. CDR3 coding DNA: TGTGCCAGTAGCGTCCGGGACGGAGCCTACGAGCAGTACTTC. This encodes CASSVRDGAYEQYF.

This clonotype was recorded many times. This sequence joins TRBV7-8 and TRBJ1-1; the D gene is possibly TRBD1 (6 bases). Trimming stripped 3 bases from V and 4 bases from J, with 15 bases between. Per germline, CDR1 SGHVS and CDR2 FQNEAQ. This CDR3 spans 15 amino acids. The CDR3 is CASSFFQGLATEAFF. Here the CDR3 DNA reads TGTGCCAGCAGCTTCTTCCAGGGGCTGGCCACTGAAGCTTTCTTT.

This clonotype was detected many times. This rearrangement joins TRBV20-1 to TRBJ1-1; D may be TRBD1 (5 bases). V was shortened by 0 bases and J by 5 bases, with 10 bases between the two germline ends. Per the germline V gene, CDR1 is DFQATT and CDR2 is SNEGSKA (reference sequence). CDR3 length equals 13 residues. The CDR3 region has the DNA TGCAGTGCTAGAGATATGGGGGAGACTGAAGCTTTCTTT. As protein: CSARDMGETEAFF.

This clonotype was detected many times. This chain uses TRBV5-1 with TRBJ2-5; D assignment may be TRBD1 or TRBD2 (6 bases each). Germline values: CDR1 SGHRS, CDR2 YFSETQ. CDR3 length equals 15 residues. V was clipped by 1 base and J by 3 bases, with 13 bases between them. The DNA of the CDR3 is TGCGCCAGCAGCTTGACTCCAGGGGAGGAAGAGACCCAGTACTTC. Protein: CASSLTPGEEETQYF. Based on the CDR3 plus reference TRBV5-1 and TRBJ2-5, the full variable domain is KAGVTQTPRYLIKTRGQQVTLSCSPISGHRSVSWYQQTPGQGLQFLFEYFSETQRNKGNFPGRFSGRQFSNSRSEMNVSTLELGDSALYLCASSLTPGEEETQYFGPGTRLLVL.

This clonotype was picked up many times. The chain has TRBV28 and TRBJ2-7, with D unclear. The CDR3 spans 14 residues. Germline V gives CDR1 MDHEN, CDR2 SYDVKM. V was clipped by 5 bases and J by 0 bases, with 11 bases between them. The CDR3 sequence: CASSPETYSYEQYF. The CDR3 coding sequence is TGTGCCAGCAGTCCGGAAACCTACTCCTACGAGCAGTACTTC.

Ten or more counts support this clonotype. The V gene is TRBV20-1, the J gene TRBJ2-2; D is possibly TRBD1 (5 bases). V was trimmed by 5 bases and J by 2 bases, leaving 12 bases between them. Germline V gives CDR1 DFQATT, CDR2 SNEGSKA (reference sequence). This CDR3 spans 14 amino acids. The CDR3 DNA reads TGCAGTGCTTCACAGGAAACTAACACCGGGGAGCTGTTTTTT. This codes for CSASQETNTGELFF.

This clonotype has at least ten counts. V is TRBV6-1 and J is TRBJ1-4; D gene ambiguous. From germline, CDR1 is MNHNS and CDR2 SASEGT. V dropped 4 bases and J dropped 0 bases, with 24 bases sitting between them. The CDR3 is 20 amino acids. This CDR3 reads CASSALWEPRFDPTNEKLFF. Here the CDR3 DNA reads TGTGCCAGCAGTGCCCTCTGGGAGCCCCGGTTCGACCCAACTAATGAAAAACTGTTTTTT.

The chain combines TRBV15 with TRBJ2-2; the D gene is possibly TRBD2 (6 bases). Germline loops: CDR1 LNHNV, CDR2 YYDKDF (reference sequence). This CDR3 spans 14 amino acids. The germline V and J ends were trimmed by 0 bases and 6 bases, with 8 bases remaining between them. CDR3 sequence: CATSRERRAGELFF. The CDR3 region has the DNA TGTGCCACCAGCAGAGAACGGAGGGCCGGGGAGCTGTTTTTT. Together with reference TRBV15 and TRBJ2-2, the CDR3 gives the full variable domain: DAMVIQNPRYQVTQFGKPVTLSCSQTLNHNVMYWYQQKSSQAPKLLFHYYDKDFNNEADTPDNFQSRRPNTSFCFLDIRSPGLGDTAMYLCATSRERRAGELFFGEGSRLTVL.

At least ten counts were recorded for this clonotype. The CDR3 sequence: CSAREIGYNSPLHF. The CDR3 DNA sequence: TGCAGTGCTAGAGAGATTGGATATAATTCACCCCTCCACTTT. The chain uses TRBV20-1 and TRBJ1-6; D is uncertain. The germline V gene has CDR1 DFQATT and CDR2 SNEGSKA (reference sequence). The CDR3 is made up of 14 amino acids. Trimming removed 0 bases from V and 4 bases from J, with 7 bases in between.

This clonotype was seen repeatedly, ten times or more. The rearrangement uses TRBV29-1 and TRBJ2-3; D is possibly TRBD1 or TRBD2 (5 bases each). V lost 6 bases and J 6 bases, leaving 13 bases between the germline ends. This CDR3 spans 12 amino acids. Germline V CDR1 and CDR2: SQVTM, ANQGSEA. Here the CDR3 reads CSVGPNFDTQYF. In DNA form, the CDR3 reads TGCAGCGTGGGACCTAATTTTGATACGCAGTATTTT.

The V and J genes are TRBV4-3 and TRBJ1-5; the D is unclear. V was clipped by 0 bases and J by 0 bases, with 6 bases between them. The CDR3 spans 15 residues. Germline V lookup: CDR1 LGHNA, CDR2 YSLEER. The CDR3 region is CASSQDLHSNQPQHF. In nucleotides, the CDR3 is TGCGCCAGCAGCCAAGATCTCCATAGCAATCAGCCCCAGCATTTT.

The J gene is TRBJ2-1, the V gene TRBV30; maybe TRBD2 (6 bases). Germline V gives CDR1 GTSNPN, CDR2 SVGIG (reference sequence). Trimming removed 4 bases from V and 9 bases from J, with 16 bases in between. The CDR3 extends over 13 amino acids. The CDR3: CAWKDGRSFEQFF. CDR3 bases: TGTGCCTGGAAGGACGGGAGAAGTTTTGAGCAGTTCTTC.

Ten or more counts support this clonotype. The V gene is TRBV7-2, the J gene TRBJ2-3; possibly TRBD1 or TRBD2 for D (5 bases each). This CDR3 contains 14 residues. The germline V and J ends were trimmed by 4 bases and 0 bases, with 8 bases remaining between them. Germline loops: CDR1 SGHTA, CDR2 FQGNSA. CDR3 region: CASSSWDSTDTQYF. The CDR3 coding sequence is TGTGCCAGCAGCTCCTGGGACAGCACAGATACGCAGTATTTT.

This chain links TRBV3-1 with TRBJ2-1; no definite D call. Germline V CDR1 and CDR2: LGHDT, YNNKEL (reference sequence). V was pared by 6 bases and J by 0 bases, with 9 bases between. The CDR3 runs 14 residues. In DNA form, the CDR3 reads TGTGCCAGCAGACGACAAAGCTCCTACAATGAGCAGTTCTTC. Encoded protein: CASRRQSSYNEQFF.

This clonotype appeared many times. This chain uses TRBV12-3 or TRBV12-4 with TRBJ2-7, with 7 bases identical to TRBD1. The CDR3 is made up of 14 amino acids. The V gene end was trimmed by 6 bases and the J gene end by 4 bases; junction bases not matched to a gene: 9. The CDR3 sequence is CASRSGTVPYEQYF. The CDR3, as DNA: TGTGCCAGCAGGTCCGGGACAGTTCCATACGAGCAGTACTTC.